This T cell receptor beta chain was sequenced for a study of cytomegalovirus exposure and HLA in healthy donors. Germline CDR1 is SGHTA and CDR2 is FQGNSA. This CDR3 region has 19 residues. V was pared by 5 bases and J by 8 bases, with 17 bases of the junction left unmatched. Study-wide points: As immune exposure information, only CMV serostatus was available. By a later analysis, the bulk of CMV-associated TCR beta chains appeared HLA-restricted. TCR beta V- and J-gene trimming, according to a later analysis, was linked to a missense DCLRE1C variant. The number of N-insertions in an Asian-associated ancestry cluster was reportedly below the roughly 620-donor mean in a later analysis.

Primers for the PCR totalled 60 Vbeta and 13 Jbeta. Libraries were prepared by immunoSEQ multiplex PCR; TCRdb keeps only in-frame clonotypes and omits some of them. The sample holds around 180,000 clones, approximately 80% seen once. Comments on this clone: Its antigen remains unidentified.

J is TRBJ2-3 and V is TRBV7-2, with 15 positions matching TRBD2. The sequencing input was PBMCs. The clonotype originates from a man aged 18 to 30 in good health and CMV-seronegative. The DNA of the CDR3 is TGTGCCAGCAGCCGGCCTAAAAATCGGACTAGCGGGGGGGCCCGTACGCAGTATTTT. Amino acid sequence: CASSRPKNRTSGGARTQYF.